This entry lists 12 T cell receptor beta chains sequenced from one sample in a study of CD8+ T cells in alopecia areata. RNA extraction and reverse transcription yielded cDNA as sequencing template. Repertoires were generated with immunoSEQ multiplex PCR, while TCRdb's copy carries only in-frame clones and drops some. Of around 210,000 clones listed, under 70% are singletons. Treatment noted: oral pan-JAK inhibitor, 5-10 mg twice daily. The material sequenced was CD4+ T cells sorted from blood, taken at week 4, from a patient treated with tofacitinib. Receptors originate from a human donor with alopecia areata.

This clone was detected once. The V gene is TRBV4-1, the J gene TRBJ1-6; D perhaps matches TRBD1 (5 bases). Trimming stripped 0 bases from V and 9 bases from J, with 12 bases between. The CDR3 contains 15 residues. Germline assignment: CDR1 MGHRA and CDR2 YSYEKL. The CDR3 is CASSQETVGASPLHF. The CDR3 DNA sequence: TGCGCCAGCAGCCAAGAGACAGTCGGTGCTTCACCCCTCCACTTT.

The chain uses TRBV29-1 and TRBJ1-2; D unclear. This CDR3 comprises 13 residues. Germline CDR1 is SQVTM and CDR2 is ANQGSEA. V gave up 7 bases and J gave up 6 bases, with 18 bases separating them. The CDR3 region has the DNA TGCAGCGCTGCTCGCGACGGTACAGATGGCTACACCTTC. Translation gives CSAARDGTDGYTF.

The V and J genes are TRBV6-6 and TRBJ2-6; D ambiguous. CDR1 and CDR2 from the germline V gene are MNHNY and SVGAGI (reference sequence). V dropped 6 bases and J dropped 2 bases, with 11 bases sitting between them. CDR3 size: 15 residues. This chain's CDR3 is CASSHTEAGANVLTF. The CDR3 DNA sequence: TGTGCCAGCAGCCACACCGAAGCTGGGGCCAACGTCCTGACTTTC.

The table lists this clone with a few counts. The rearrangement joins TRBV7-2 to TRBJ2-1; D may be TRBD1 or TRBD2 (5 bases each). This CDR3 has 15 residues. From germline, CDR1 is SGHTA and CDR2 FQGNSA. V shed 4 bases and J shed 9 bases, with 19 bases lying between them. CDR3 residues: CASSSSGATTGEQFF. The CDR3 nucleotides read TGTGCCAGCAGCTCGTCCGGGGCTACCACAGGTGAGCAGTTCTTC.

This clone turned up a few times. V and J are TRBV6-6 and TRBJ1-4; 9 nucleotides line up with TRBD1. The CDR3 contains 16 residues. Per the germline V gene, CDR1 is MNHNY and CDR2 is SVGAGI (reference sequence). The V and J ends lost 5 bases and 3 bases, in that order; junction bases with no gene match: 7. The CDR3 protein is CASSPGQGTANEKLFF. CDR3 nucleotide sequence: TGTGCCAGCAGTCCAGGACAGGGGACGGCTAATGAAAAACTGTTTTTT.

This sequence joins TRBV30 and TRBJ1-2, with 7 bases aligning to TRBD1. Germline V gene data show CDR1 as GTSNPN and CDR2 as SVGIG (reference sequence). The CDR3 loop spans 17 amino acids. J gave up 1 base and V 3 bases, and 14 bases lay outside the gene matches. The CDR3 sequence: CAWRAPTGTVINYGYTF. The CDR3 DNA sequence: TGTGCCTGGAGGGCTCCGACAGGGACAGTGATTAACTATGGCTACACCTTC.

The CDR3 nucleotides read TGCAGTGGGGCGCAAGAGACCCAGTACTTC. It translates to CSGAQETQYF. The chain recombines TRBV20-1 with TRBJ2-5; D not resolved. Germline loops: CDR1 DFQATT, CDR2 SNEGSKA (reference sequence). Between the trimmed V and J ends, which lost 7 bases and 2 bases, there was a span of 5 bases. CDR3 size: 10 residues.

V is TRBV30 and J is TRBJ2-1; 9 bases map to TRBD2. The CDR3 contains 13 residues. Losses at the gene ends were 4 bases for V and 9 bases for J; bases not matched to a gene: 7. Germline V gives CDR1 GTSNPN, CDR2 SVGIG (reference sequence). CDR3 nucleotide sequence: TGTGCCTGGAACGGACTAGCGAGAGGTGAGCAGTTCTTC. This translates into CAWNGLARGEQFF.

The genes are TRBV29-1 and TRBJ2-5; D gene ambiguous. V was shortened by 5 bases and J by 4 bases, with 8 bases between the two germline ends. The germline V gene encodes CDR1 SQVTM and CDR2 ANQGSEA. This CDR3 region has 11 residues. CDR3 sequence (DNA): TGCAGCGTTAGGTGGGGAGAGACCCAGTACTTC. Translating it yields CSVRWGETQYF.

The CDR3 sequence is CASSLQGEPYEQYF. The CDR3 DNA follows: TGTGCCAGCAGTTTACAGGGGGAGCCCTACGAGCAGTACTTC. V is TRBV2 and J is TRBJ2-7; TRBD1 agrees at 8 bases. The CDR3 contains 14 residues. The ends lost 5 bases at V and 2 bases at J; junction bases unmatched: 5. CDR1 is SNHLY, CDR2 FYNNEI, per germline.

V usage is TRBV30 and J usage is TRBJ2-5; D is undetermined. From germline, CDR1 is GTSNPN and CDR2 SVGIG (reference sequence). The CDR3 sequence is 13 residues long. V lost 0 bases and J lost 5, with 10 bases in between. The CDR3 loop reads CAWSVGTRETQYF. Written as DNA, the CDR3 is TGTGCCTGGAGTGTTGGAACGCGGGAGACCCAGTACTTC.

The CDR3 region has the DNA TGTGCCAGCGGCTTGGACTCGGGGGAGACCCAGTACTTC. This sequence encodes CASGLDSGETQYF. This chain joins TRBV2 and TRBJ2-5, with a possible D match to TRBD2 (5 bases). V lost 8 bases and J 5 bases, leaving 15 bases between the germline ends. Germline lookup yields CDR1 SNHLY and CDR2 FYNNEI. The CDR3 is 13 amino acids.